This T cell receptor beta chain was recovered during a study of blood T cell repertoires in COVID-19. Data came from immunoSEQ multiplex PCR; TCRdb stores just in-frame clones and leaves some out. Of 83,000 or so clones in the sample, approximately 86% are singletons; the top ten hold about 8.5%. CDR1 and CDR2 (germline): ENHRY, SYGVKD. This CDR3 spans 16 amino acids. V lost 3 bases and J lost 4, with 15 bases in between. The chain couples TRBV10-3 to TRBJ1-4; maybe TRBD1 (6 bases). Material for sequencing was peripheral blood. This sequence was found in an elderly man with active or convalescent COVID-19. The CDR3 DNA is TGTGCCATCAGTGACTCTTCGACAGGCAGTAATGAAAAACTGTTTTTT. Amino acid sequence: CAISDSSTGSNEKLFF.